The rows below give T cell receptor beta chains drawn from one sample of a study of shared clonotypes between healthy human individuals. Method: immunoSEQ multiplex PCR; TCRdb's copy keeps in-frame clones and lacks some. The data show about 450,000 clones, with less than 80% seen just once and approximately 12% held by the top ten. Sequenced material: PBMCs. Every receptor here comes from a woman in her thirties or forties in good health. Some clones in this sample may be carry-over from other donors' samples. The CDR3 runs from the conserved cysteine through the conserved F or W. Each record gives: J gene, clone size, V gene, D gene, CDR3 DNA, CDR3 protein. The D gene is left open where the match is weak. Clone size is given for some rows only: seen once, a few or many times, or a class if the clone is expanded.

TRBJ2-2	.	TRBV28	.	TGTGCCAGCAGCCCGGGGGGCGGGGACACCGGGGAGCTGTTTTTT	CASSPGGGDTGELFF
TRBJ1-4	.	TRBV7-9	.	TGTGCCAGCAGCTTAGGGCGGGGGGCCCCACCAACTAATGAAAAACTGTTTTTT	CASSLGRGAPPTNEKLFF
TRBJ1-2	.	TRBV28	.	TGTGCCAGCAGTTTATTTACGGTACACTATGGCTACACCTTC	CASSLFTVHYGYTF
TRBJ2-1	many	TRBV28	.	TGTGCCAGCAGTTTCTGGGTCCGGAATGAGCAGTTCTTC	CASSFWVRNEQFF
TRBJ2-2	once	TRBV11-2	.	TGTGCCAGCCAGGCAGTCACGGGGCCTACAGGAGCCGGGGAGCTGTTTTTT	CASQAVTGPTGAGELFF
TRBJ2-3	.	TRBV7-2	TRBD1	TGTGCCAGCAGCTTACTGGGACAGGGGGCAGATACGCAGTATTTT	CASSLLGQGADTQYF
TRBJ2-1	few	TRBV5-1	TRBD1	TGCGCCAGCAGCTTGGGGACAGGGGGCGGGGTCTACAATGAGCAGTTCTTC	CASSLGTGGGVYNEQFF
TRBJ2-7	.	TRBV5-8	.	TGTGCCAGCAGCTTGGAGGGCAGGGTCTACGAGCAGTACTTC	CASSLEGRVYEQYF
TRBJ2-7	.	TRBV5-1	.	TGCGCCAGCAGCTTGGAGGGGGACACCTACGAGCAGTACTTC	CASSLEGDTYEQYF
TRBJ1-4	.	TRBV18	.	TGTGCCAGCTCACCGCGAGGTGGGAATGAAAAACTGTTTTTT	CASSPRGGNEKLFF
TRBJ1-4	.	TRBV27	TRBD1	TGTGCCAGCAGTGAGCGGACAGGGGTTAAAGAAAAACTGTTTTTT	CASSERTGVKEKLFF
TRBJ2-7	.	TRBV6-5	.	TGTGCCAGCAGCTCCTTCTCCTCACACTCCTACGAGCAGTACTTC	CASSSFSSHSYEQYF
TRBJ1-1	once	TRBV7-7	.	TGTGCTAGCAGCTTAGAGATGAACACTGAAGCTTTCTTT	CASSLEMNTEAFF